Below, one T cell receptor beta chain is given with its context. Germline CDR1 MNHEY, CDR2 SMNVEV (reference sequence). The CDR3 consists of 17 residues. V shed 5 bases and J shed 4 bases, with 23 bases lying between them. The sample originates from a study of blood T cell repertoires in COVID-19. Study at large: Sites in the United States, Italy and Spain provided acute and convalescent COVID-19 samples. Sources were T cells, B-cell-depleted T cells, or PBMCs; the material itself was cDNA or gDNA.

In the study's own analysis: The assay estimated nucleated cells by amplifying reference gene primers. Profiling relied on immunoSEQ multiplex PCR, and the TCRdb table lists in-frame clones only, not all of them. V and J calls and clone size are copied from that table; D and trimming were computed from the DNA. The sample has more than 350,000 clones, around 92% seen once. The chain joins TRBV27 to TRBJ1-2; tentative D call: TRBD1 (6 bases). Sequenced sample: peripheral blood. The clonotype was recovered from a woman in her 30s with COVID-19, enrolled during active disease. This chain's CDR3 is CASSPTGQPGLSYGYTF. In DNA form, the CDR3 reads TGTGCCAGCAGTCCGACCGGACAGCCAGGGTTGAGCTATGGCTACACCTTC.